This T cell receptor beta chain was observed in a study of OX40 agonist ivuxolimab in advanced cancers. Study-wide context: In three patients, partial responses were observed, one with hepatocellular carcinoma and two with cutaneous melanoma.

This table comes from immunoSEQ multiplex PCR, and its TCRdb copy is limited to in-frame clones, with some not included. The sample records roughly 46,000 clones, 80% to 90% being singletons. The CDR3 is 13 amino acids. Between the trimmed V and J ends, which lost 7 bases and 3 bases, there was a span of 12 bases. Per the germline V gene, CDR1 is WSHSY and CDR2 is SAAADI. This receptor was obtained from an adult with an advanced solid tumor such as melanoma, head and neck, liver or kidney cancer. This chain links TRBV10-2 with TRBJ1-1; D not resolved. This specimen consisted of CD4+ or CD8+ T cells sorted from blood, obtained in a trial of the OX40 agonist ivuxolimab. The CDR3 DNA sequence: TGCGCCAGCATCGGCGGGGATTACACTGAAGCTTTCTTT. This sequence encodes CASIGGDYTEAFF.